This is a list of T cell receptor beta chains from one sample in a study of T cells in Graves' hyperthyroidism and ophthalmopathy. TCRdb used MiXCR to reprocess the multiplex PCR reads, holding one entry per CDR3 protein. The table has about 520,000 distinct CDR3 sequences, less than 25% seen once. Sequencing used blood. The receptor source for this set is a man aged 18 to 30 with Graves' hyperthyroidism. CDR3s include the opening cysteine and the closing phenylalanine or tryptophan. Fields, in order: D gene, J gene, clone size, V gene, CDR3 DNA, CDR3 protein. The D gene is left open where the match is weak. Not all rows give a size; the values are once, few, many and, for expanded clones, a class.

. TRBJ1-1 . TRBV19 TGTGCCAGTAGTATGGAATGGCAGGAAGGGGATCGGAACACTGAAGCTTTCTTT CASSMEWQEGDRNTEAFF
TRBD1 TRBJ1-5 few TRBV6-1 TGTGCCAGCAGCTTCGAGGGGGCCTTGCAGCCCCGGCATTTT CASSFEGALQPRHF
. TRBJ1-2 few TRBV19 TGTGCCAGTAGTATAGGGGTACAAGCTAACTATGGCTACACCTTC CASSIGVQANYGYTF
. TRBJ1-2 many TRBV12-3/TRBV12-4 TGTGCCAGCAGCCCAACAGAGGACTATGGCTACACCTTC CASSPTEDYGYTF
. TRBJ1-1 . TRBV29-1 TGCAGCGTTGTCGGGTCGGTCACTGAAGCTTTCTTT CSVVGSVTEAFF
TRBD1 TRBJ1-2 many TRBV7-2 TGTGCCAGCAGCTTTTATGGTGGACAGGGTTACGGCTACACCTTC CASSFYGGQGYGYTF
TRBD1 TRBJ1-5 many TRBV7-2 TGTGCCAGCAGCTTACAGACAGGGAGGCAGCCCCAGCATTTT CASSLQTGRQPQHF
TRBD1 TRBJ2-7 many TRBV9 TGTGCCAGCAGCGTAGGAACAGGGGATCTTGAGCAGTACTTC CASSVGTGDLEQYF
. TRBJ2-7 once TRBV28 TGTGCCAGCAGTTTATTCCAGGGAAGCAACGAGCAGTACTTC CASSLFQGSNEQYF
TRBD1 TRBJ2-7 . TRBV7-9 TGTGCCAGCAGCGCAACAGGGGGGTCCTACGAGCAGTACTTC CASSATGGSYEQYF
. TRBJ1-6 . TRBV11-2 TGTGCCAGCAGCTTAGATGAGGGGACGAGAGGGTCACCCCTCCACTTT CASSLDEGTRGSPLHF
. TRBJ2-7 . TRBV18 TGTGCCAGCTCACCACCTGAAAATACCTACGAGCAGTACTTC CASSPPENTYEQYF
. TRBJ1-1 . TRBV19 TGTGCCAGTAGGGGGGCTCCCCGGACTGAAGCTTTCTTT CASRGAPRTEAFF
TRBD1 TRBJ2-7 few TRBV28 TGTGCCAGCAGTACAGGGGTAGGATACGAGCAGTACTTC CASSTGVGYEQYF
TRBD1 TRBJ1-1 many TRBV19 TGTGCCAGTGGACAGGGCATGAACACTGAAGCTTTCTTT CASGQGMNTEAFF
TRBD1 TRBJ1-2 few TRBV29-1 TGCAGCGTTGACTCCGGGACAGCAGACCTCTATGGCTACACCTTC CSVDSGTADLYGYTF
. TRBJ2-7 . TRBV20-1 TGCAGTGCTACCCCCGGGGCGGTGACCTACGAGCAGTACTTC CSATPGAVTYEQYF
. TRBJ2-7 . TRBV6-1 TGTGCCAGCAGTCCCATGGGCGAGCAGTACTTC CASSPMGEQYF
TRBD2 TRBJ2-7 . TRBV11-2 TGTGCCAGCAGCTTAGGTCGAATAGCGGGAGGCTACGAGCAGTACTTC CASSLGRIAGGYEQYF
TRBD1 TRBJ2-5 . TRBV24-1 TGTGCCACCAGTGATTACCTGACAGGGGAAGAGACCCAGTACTTC CATSDYLTGEETQYF
. TRBJ2-4 many TRBV11-2 TGTGCCAGCAGCACCTTCAGGGAAACAAACATTCAGTACTTC CASSTFRETNIQYF
. TRBJ2-7 . TRBV28 TGTGCCAGCAGTAGGACGACGCCCTACGAGCAGTACTTC CASSRTTPYEQYF
. TRBJ2-5 . TRBV27 TGTGCCAGCAGTTTAAGTTTTGTTGAAGGAGAGACCCAGTACTTC CASSLSFVEGETQYF
TRBD1 TRBJ1-1 . TRBV27 TGTGCCAGCACCCGAACAGCCGGGACAGTGAACACTGAAGCTTTCTTT CASTRTAGTVNTEAFF